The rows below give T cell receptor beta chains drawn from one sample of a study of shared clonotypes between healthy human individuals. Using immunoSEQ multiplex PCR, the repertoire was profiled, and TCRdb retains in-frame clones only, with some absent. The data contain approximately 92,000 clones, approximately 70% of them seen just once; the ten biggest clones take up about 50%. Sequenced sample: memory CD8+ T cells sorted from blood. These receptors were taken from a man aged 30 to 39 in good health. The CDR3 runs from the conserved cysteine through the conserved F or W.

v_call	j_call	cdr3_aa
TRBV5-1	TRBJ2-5	CASSLDFNPETQYF
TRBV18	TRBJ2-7	CASSRTASYEQYF
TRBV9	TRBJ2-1	CASSVGEESNEQFF
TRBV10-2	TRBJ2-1	CASSGPATNNEQFF
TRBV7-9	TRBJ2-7	CASSPILGGVKQYF
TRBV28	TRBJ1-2	CASRPFTGIYGYTF
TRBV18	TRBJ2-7	CASSASGRSSYEQYF
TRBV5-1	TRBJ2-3	CASNLRTSGRADTQYF
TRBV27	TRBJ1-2	CASRTNSGMNGYTF
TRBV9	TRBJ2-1	CASSDRLGHNEQFF
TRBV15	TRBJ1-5	CATSRPLLRGNQPQHF
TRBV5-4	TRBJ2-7	CASSLGAGKQYF
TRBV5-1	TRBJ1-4	CASSPLGTNEKLFF
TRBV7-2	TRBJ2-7	CASSLAPGGLYEQYF
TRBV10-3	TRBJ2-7	CAISESVQGTSYEQYF
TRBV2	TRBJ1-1	CASSEPPGTTEAFF
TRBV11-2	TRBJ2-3	CASSPPWGGDTQYF
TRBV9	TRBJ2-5	CASSVDGQGRETQYF
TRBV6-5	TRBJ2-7	CASSWWDRSYEQYF
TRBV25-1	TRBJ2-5	CASSAPETGEQETQYF
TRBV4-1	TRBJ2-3	CASSQVSLAELTDTQYF
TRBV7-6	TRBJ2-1	CASSYRTGIVSSYNEQFF
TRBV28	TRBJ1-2	CASTHDVARVNYGYTF
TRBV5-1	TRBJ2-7	CASSLGPGQGYEQYF
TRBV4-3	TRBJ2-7	CASSQIQGASYEQYF
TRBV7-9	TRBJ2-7	CASSISGTGTHEQYF
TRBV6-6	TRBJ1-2	CASRGLDYGYTF
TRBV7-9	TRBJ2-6	CASSIAGTNSGANVLTF
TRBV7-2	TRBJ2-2	CASSARRVAGELFF
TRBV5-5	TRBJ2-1	CASSLYLAGNNEQFF
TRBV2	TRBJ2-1	CASSQLAGVSHNEQFF
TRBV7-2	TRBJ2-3	CASSMKWRDRTDTQYF
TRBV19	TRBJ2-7	CASSIKSDREQYF